A single sample is the source of the 8 T cell receptor beta chains below, sequenced in a study of CD8+ T cells in alopecia areata. RNA extraction was followed by reverse transcription into cDNA, which acted as the sequencing template. Measured with immunoSEQ multiplex PCR; TCRdb has only the in-frame clones, and not every one. The sample carries about 190,000 clones, about 60% recorded once. Sample treatment: oral pan-JAK inhibitor, 5-10 mg twice daily. Specimen: CD4+ T cells sorted from blood, collected at week 4, from a patient treated with tofacitinib. These TCRs come from a human donor with alopecia areata.

V is TRBV7-8 and J is TRBJ2-3; TRBD2 might be the D (6 bases). V lost 5 bases to trimming and J lost 1 base, with 13 bases between them. The CDR3 has 15 amino acids. Germline lookup yields CDR1 SGHVS and CDR2 FQNEAQ. The CDR3 DNA sequence: TGTGCCAGCAGCGCCCGGGAGCTCGGCACAGATACGCAGTATTTT. Amino acids: CASSARELGTDTQYF.

The chain carries TRBV30 and TRBJ1-2; 7 bases are a match to TRBD1. The germline V gene has CDR1 GTSNPN and CDR2 SVGIG (reference sequence). J gave up 5 bases and V 3 bases, and 6 bases lay outside the gene matches. The CDR3 is 13 residues long. CDR3 nucleotides: TGTGCCTGGAGAGAAACAGGGGTGTATGGCTACACCTTC. It translates to CAWRETGVYGYTF.

The chain has TRBV9 and TRBJ2-3; 13 nucleotides agree with TRBD2. The germline V gene has CDR1 SGDLS and CDR2 YYNGEE. This CDR3 comprises 15 residues. V lost 2 bases to trimming and J lost 5 bases; unmatched junction nucleotides: 2. The CDR3 reads CASSVGLAGEDTQYF. The CDR3, as DNA: TGTGCCAGCAGCGTCGGACTAGCGGGAGAAGATACGCAGTATTTT.

This rearrangement joins TRBV4-2 to TRBJ2-7; D remains ambiguous. Between the trimmed V and J ends, which lost 1 base and 1 base, there was a span of 11 bases. The CDR3 runs 15 residues. Germline V gene lookup returns CDR1 LGHNA and CDR2 YNFKEQ. CDR3 in amino acids: CASSQGTYESYEQYF. The CDR3 DNA reads as TGTGCCAGCAGCCAAGGGACCTACGAGTCCTACGAGCAGTACTTC.

The chain carries TRBV4-3 and TRBJ2-2, with a tentative D call TRBD1 (5 bases). Germline CDR1 LGHNA, CDR2 YSLEER. The V end was cut by 7 bases, the J end by 4 bases, with 10 bases between. This CDR3 is 13 amino acids long. CDR3 loop: CASTDRFTGELFF. CDR3 nucleotide sequence: TGCGCCAGCACCGACAGATTCACCGGGGAGCTGTTTTTT.

The chain is built from TRBV19 and TRBJ2-1, with 9 nucleotides matching TRBD1. The trim removed 6 bases at V and 7 bases at J, leaving 13 bases unmatched. The CDR3 has 16 residues. CDR1 and CDR2 (germline): LNHDA, SQIVND (reference sequence). This chain's CDR3 is CASRVGDRVIGNEQFF. CDR3 nucleotide sequence: TGTGCCAGTAGGGTCGGGGACAGGGTCATTGGTAATGAGCAGTTCTTC. Complete variable domain (other parts from reference TRBV19 and TRBJ2-1): DGGITQSPKYLFRKEGQNVTLSCEQNLNHDAMYWYRQDPGQGLRLIYYSQIVNDFQKGDIAEGYSVSREKKESFPLTVTSAQKNPTAFYLCASRVGDRVIGNEQFFGPGTRLTVL.

In the case of this clone: The junction differs from germline at one of its ends, possibly a read error. The V and J genes are TRBV6-5 and TRBJ1-1; weak D call: TRBD1 (6 bases). The CDR3 runs 12 residues. The V gene's germline CDR1 is MNHEY and CDR2 SVGAGI. The CDR3 is CASSYSGGGLVF. The CDR3 coding sequence is TGTGCCAGCAGTTACTCAGGAGGGGGTTTAGTCTTT.

The J gene is TRBJ2-7, the V gene TRBV5-1; D may match TRBD1 or TRBD2 (5 bases each). V was cut by 0 bases and J by 6 bases, with 13 bases left in between. This CDR3 region has 14 residues. CDR1 and CDR2 (germline): SGHRS, YFSETQ. DNA of the CDR3: TGCGCCAGCAGCTTGGCCAGGAGGCAGGGCGAGCAGTACTTC. Protein sequence: CASSLARRQGEQYF.